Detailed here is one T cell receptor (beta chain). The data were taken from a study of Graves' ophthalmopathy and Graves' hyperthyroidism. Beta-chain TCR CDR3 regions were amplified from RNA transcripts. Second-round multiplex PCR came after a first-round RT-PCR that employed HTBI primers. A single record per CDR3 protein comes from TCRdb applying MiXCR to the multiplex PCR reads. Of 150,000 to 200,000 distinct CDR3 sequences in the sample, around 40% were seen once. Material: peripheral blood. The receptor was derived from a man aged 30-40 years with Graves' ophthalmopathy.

The CDR3 nucleotides read TGTGCCAGCAGTGGGACAGGGATCGTAAATTCACCCCTCCACTTT. Translated, it gives CASSGTGIVNSPLHF. The V call is TRBV28, the J call TRBJ1-6; 9 nucleotides align to TRBD1. V shed 5 bases and J 7 bases; nucleotides not matched to a gene: 6. This CDR3 comprises 15 residues. CDR1 MDHEN and CDR2 SYDVKM come from the germline V gene. The whole variable domain, filled in from reference TRBV28 and TRBJ1-6, reads DVKVTQSSRYLVKRTGEKVFLECVQDMDHENMFWYRQDPGLGLRLIYFSYDVKMKEKGDIPEGYSVSREKKERFSLILESASTNQTSMYLCASSGTGIVNSPLHFGNGTRLTVT.